This T cell receptor beta chain was identified in a study of blood T cell repertoires in COVID-19. In Seattle, patients joined the study during active infection and were tracked longitudinally. V gave up 5 bases and J gave up 7 bases; unmatched junction bases: 2. CDR1 and CDR2 (germline): SEHNR, FQNEAQ (reference sequence). The CDR3 consists of 13 residues. Data came from immunoSEQ multiplex PCR; TCRdb stores just in-frame clones and leaves some out. The sample has fewer than 300,000 clones; approximately 91% are singletons. Sequenced input: peripheral blood. This sequence originates from a person aged 18 to 35 with COVID-19, enrolled during active disease. The genes are TRBV7-9 and TRBJ2-2; 9 bases are shared with TRBD1. Written as DNA, the CDR3 is TGTGCCAGCAGCGTGACAGGGGGCGGGGAGCTGTTTTTT. Protein sequence: CASSVTGGGELFF.